This T cell receptor beta chain stems from a study of blood T cell repertoires in COVID-19. About the study: The United States, Italy and Spain were the sources of the acute and convalescent COVID-19 samples. T cells, B-cell-depleted T cells, or PBMCs supplied cDNA or gDNA.

Per germline, CDR1 SQVTM and CDR2 ANQGSEA. The germline V and J ends were trimmed by 5 bases and 3 bases, with 17 bases remaining between them. This CDR3 has 15 residues. In Seattle, patients joined the study during active infection and were tracked longitudinally. How the authors handled the data: How many nucleated cells were present was estimated from reference gene primer amplification. Clones were sequenced by immunoSEQ multiplex PCR, and TCRdb holds only the in-frame ones, with some missing. V and J calls and clone size come straight from that table; D and trimming were deduced from the DNA. The sample has roughly 200,000 clones, about 76% seen once; the top ten hold around 5.9%.

V gene TRBV29-1 combines with J gene TRBJ1-3; weak D call: TRBD1 (6 bases). Sequencing was done on a sample of peripheral blood. The sequence came from a woman aged 40 to 50 with COVID-19, enrolled during active disease. The DNA of the CDR3 is TGCAGCGTTCAACAGGGTTTAGTAGGTGGAAACACCATATATTTT. Amino acid sequence: CSVQQGLVGGNTIYF.